A selection of T cell receptor beta chains follows, all from one sample in a study of blood T cell repertoires in COVID-19. Assay used: immunoSEQ multiplex PCR; TCRdb lists only in-frame clones, some missing. Among about 240,000 clones listed, about four fifths were seen once. What was sequenced was peripheral blood. The receptors derive from a woman at least 80 years old with acute or convalescent COVID-19. Each CDR3 is given with its conserved first and last residue. The D gene is left open where the match is weak. Only some rows state a clone size, as once, few, many or a class for expanded clones.

J | V | D | size | CDR3 | DNA
TRBJ1-6 | TRBV30 | . | . | CAWSEGRDSPLHF | TGTGCCTGGAGTGAAGGCAGGGATTCACCCCTCCACTTT
TRBJ1-2 | TRBV7-9 | TRBD1 | . | CASSGGQGVRYTF | TGTGCCAGCAGCGGGGGACAGGGGGTGCGCTACACCTTC
TRBJ1-2 | TRBV7-9 | . | . | CASSSSDSNYGYTF | TGTGCCAGCAGCTCCTCCGACAGTAACTATGGCTACACCTTC
TRBJ1-4 | TRBV14 | TRBD1 | once | CASSLRTGRNEKLFF | TGTGCCAGCAGCCTCCGGACAGGAAGAAATGAAAAACTGTTTTTT
TRBJ1-5 | TRBV25-1 | TRBD1 | . | CASRDGQGRQPQHF | TGTGCCAGCAGGGATGGACAGGGGAGGCAGCCCCAGCATTTT
TRBJ2-3 | TRBV2 | TRBD2 | . | CASSLAGTSTDTQYF | TGTGCCAGCAGTCTAGCGGGGACTAGCACAGATACGCAGTATTTT
TRBJ1-1 | TRBV18 | . | . | CASSPQANTEAFF | TGTGCCAGCTCACCACAAGCGAACACTGAAGCTTTCTTT
TRBJ2-3 | TRBV24-1 | . | . | CATSDRGQLMDTQYF | TGTGCCACCAGTGACAGGGGCCAGCTTATGGATACGCAGTATTTT
TRBJ1-2 | TRBV2 | . | . | CASRAGLSNGYTF | TGTGCCAGCAGGGCAGGGCTCTCCAATGGCTACACCTTC
TRBJ1-1 | TRBV19 | TRBD1 | . | CASTEDRVWNTEAFF | TGTGCCAGTACGGAGGACAGGGTATGGAACACTGAAGCTTTCTTT
TRBJ2-1 | TRBV13 | . | . | CASSPEGGVYEQFF | TGTGCCAGCAGCCCCGAGGGGGGGGTTTATGAGCAGTTCTTC
TRBJ1-3 | TRBV10-3 | . | . | CAISEDRNTIYF | TGTGCCATCAGTGAAGACAGAAACACCATATATTTT
TRBJ1-1 | TRBV29-1 | TRBD1 | . | CSVLRGAGGFWGQAEAFF | TGCAGCGTTCTCAGGGGGGCAGGGGGATTCTGGGGTCAAGCTGAAGCTTTCTTT
TRBJ2-3 | TRBV24-1 | TRBD2 | . | CATGTTAPDTQYF | TGTGCCACCGGGACTACCGCCCCAGATACGCAGTATTTT
TRBJ1-5 | TRBV6-6 | TRBD1 | . | CASRGTGSNQPQHF | TGTGCCAGCAGGGGGACAGGGAGCAATCAGCCCCAGCATTTT
TRBJ2-1 | TRBV15 | TRBD1 | . | CATSRYRQGESEQFF | TGTGCCACCAGCAGGTACCGACAGGGGGAATCTGAGCAGTTCTTC
TRBJ2-6 | TRBV18 | . | . | CASSRSGANVLTF | TGTGCCAGCTCCCGTTCCGGGGCCAACGTCCTGACTTTC
TRBJ1-4 | TRBV18 | TRBD1 | . | CASSPRQGNEKLFF | TGTGCCAGCTCACCAAGACAGGGGAATGAAAAACTGTTTTTT
TRBJ1-6 | TRBV15 | . | once | CATSTGGLNNSPLHF | TGTGCCACCAGCACGGGGGGTCTAAATAATTCACCCCTCCACTTT
TRBJ2-5 | TRBV6-5 | TRBD1 | once | CASSRQGWETQYF | TGTGCCAGCAGTAGACAGGGATGGGAGACCCAGTACTTC
TRBJ2-7 | TRBV11-1 | TRBD2 | . | CASSFGLLGGGEQYF | TGTGCCAGCAGCTTCGGACTACTCGGCGGGGGCGAGCAGTACTTC